One and the same sample provided the 9 T cell receptor beta chains below, sequenced in a study of graft-versus-host responses after intestinal transplantation. Sequencing used immunoSEQ multiplex PCR; TCRdb keeps in-frame clones, though not all of them. The sample includes about 120,000 clones, about 95% seen only once; the top ten take 3.3%. Antigens of these TCRs are unknown. Sequencing was performed on unstimulated CD8+ T cells sorted from spleen or lymph node cells, taken before intestinal transplant. These TCRs come from a human donor who received an intestinal transplant.

The chain recombines TRBV5-6 with TRBJ2-3; 7 nucleotides align to TRBD2. This CDR3 has 16 residues. Germline CDR1 is SGHDT and CDR2 is YYEEEE. V was clipped by 3 bases and J by 1 base; unmatched bases: 8. CDR3 bases: TGTGCCAGCAGCTCCCCGTGGGAGGGGCGCACAGATACGCAGTATTTT. It translates to CASSSPWEGRTDTQYF.

This sequence joins TRBV15 and TRBJ1-4; maybe TRBD1 (5 bases). V was pared by 8 bases and J by 4 bases, with 17 bases between. CDR3 length: 15 residues. CDR1 is LNHNV, CDR2 YYDKDF, per germline (reference sequence). CDR3 in DNA: TGTGCCACCCGGGGGGTCGGGGGGAATAATGAAAAACTGTTTTTT. This translates into CATRGVGGNNEKLFF.

V gene TRBV11-2 combines with J gene TRBJ1-4; 7 positions match TRBD1. This CDR3 has 17 residues. Germline V CDR1 and CDR2: SGHAT, FQNNGV. With 2 bases clipped from V and 0 bases from J, the junction kept 6 bases outside the gene matches. The CDR3 here is CASSLWTGHPTNEKLFF. The CDR3 DNA reads as TGTGCCAGCAGCTTATGGACAGGCCACCCAACTAATGAAAAACTGTTTTTT.

V gene TRBV5-6 combines with J gene TRBJ2-3; TRBD2 aligns across 10 bases. The CDR3 contains 15 residues. Per the germline V gene, CDR1 is SGHDT and CDR2 is YYEEEE. V gave up 2 bases and J gave up 4 bases; unmatched junction bases: 4. The CDR3 DNA sequence: TGTGCCAGCAGCTTCCCTAGCGGGAGTGCAGATACGCAGTATTTT. Protein product: CASSFPSGSADTQYF.

The genes are TRBV25-1 and TRBJ2-1, with 8 bases that match TRBD2. Germline CDR1 reads MGHDK; CDR2 reads SYGVNS. V lost 6 bases and J lost 9; bases outside the gene matches: 19. The CDR3 sequence is 17 residues long. The CDR3 DNA is TGTGCCAGCAGCCCTGCCGGGACTAGTGAGAAGTTAGGTGAGCAGTTCTTC. Amino acid sequence: CASSPAGTSEKLGEQFF.

The chain couples TRBV7-6 to TRBJ1-1; 7 positions match TRBD1. Trimming took 5 bases from V and 1 from J; bases not matched to a gene: 4. Germline lookup yields CDR1 SGHVS and CDR2 FNYEAQ. This CDR3 contains 14 residues. The CDR3, as DNA: TGTGCCAGCAGCCCGGGACAGAGGAACACTGAAGCTTTCTTT. Its translation is CASSPGQRNTEAFF.

This clone was recorded a few times. The CDR3 spells CASSMEYNEQFF. The CDR3 nucleotides are TGTGCCAGTAGTATGGAGTACAATGAGCAGTTCTTC. The rearrangement links TRBV19 to TRBJ2-1; unclear D gene. CDR1 is LNHDA, CDR2 SQIVND, per germline (reference sequence). The CDR3 sequence is 12 residues long. V was trimmed by 3 bases and J by 4 bases, leaving 4 bases between them.

This chain joins TRBV30 and TRBJ2-1; D may be TRBD2 (6 bases). The V gene lost 3 bases and the J gene lost 6 bases, with 6 bases spanning the gap. Germline V gene sequence: CDR1 GTSNPN, CDR2 SVGIG (reference sequence). This CDR3 is 11 amino acids long. The CDR3 DNA is TGTGCCTGGAGGGGGGGCAATGAGCAGTTCTTC. It specifies CAWRGGNEQFF.

V gene TRBV9 combines with J gene TRBJ2-1; D gene uncertain. V dropped 0 bases and J dropped 6 bases, with 7 bases sitting between them. The CDR3 totals 13 residues. Germline assignment: CDR1 SGDLS and CDR2 YYNGEE. The CDR3 region has the DNA TGTGCCAGCAGCGTAGGTGGGCCCAATGAGCAGTTCTTC. Its protein product is CASSVGGPNEQFF.